The 2 T cell receptor beta chains below come from one sample, sequenced in a study of T-cell reconstitution after alpha-beta-depleted transplantation in children. Unique molecular identifiers were incorporated during preparation of the TCRbeta library. Each CDR3 protein gets one entry after TCRdb re-called the PCR reads with MiXCR. The sample carries about 580,000 distinct CDR3 sequences, 25% to 30% recorded once. This specimen was PBMCs, taken before TCRalphabeta/CD19-depleted stem cell transplant. These receptors all come from a boy in the first two years of life with Wiskott-Aldrich syndrome, due to receive a stem cell transplant.

The rearrangement joins TRBV2 to TRBJ2-4, with 7 positions matching TRBD2. After removal of 6 bases from V and 0 bases from J, the junction contained 8 bases not matched to a gene. The germline CDR1 and CDR2 sequences are SNHLY and FYNNEI. The CDR3 spans 16 residues. The CDR3: CASRLSPSGAKNIQYF. In nucleotides, the CDR3 is TGTGCCAGCAGACTCAGCCCTAGCGGAGCCAAAAACATTCAGTACTTC.

This clonotype showed up just a few times. The chain links TRBV4-2 to TRBJ2-2; possible D gene TRBD2, 6 bases. Trimming left V 4 bases short and J 0 bases short, with 9 bases between. The CDR3 spans 15 residues. Germline V gives CDR1 LGHNA, CDR2 YNFKEQ. CDR3 bases: TGTGCCAGCAGCCGAGGGACTTCGAACACCGGGGAGCTGTTTTTT. Protein: CASSRGTSNTGELFF.